Listed below are T cell receptor beta chains from one sample, sequenced in a study of T cell responses to AZD1222 COVID-19 vaccine. TCRdb keeps only in-frame clones here, not all; method: immunoSEQ multiplex PCR. This repertoire shows around 30,000 clones, 80% to 95% found once; its top ten account for under 60%. The starting material was peripheral blood, obtained on day 0 of AZD1222 vaccination. Receptors were obtained from an adult in good health. The CDR3 runs from the conserved cysteine through the conserved F or W. Fields, in order: D gene, clone size, V gene, J gene, CDR3 protein, CDR3 DNA. D genes are given only for firm matches. Size tells how often a clone was seen (once, few, many) or the class of an expanded clone, and some rows leave it out.

D gene: TRBD1; clone size: NA; V gene: TRBV6-1; J gene: TRBJ1-2; CDR3 protein: CASSEGGQVFNGYTF; CDR3 DNA: TGTGCCAGCAGTGAAGGTGGACAGGTGTTTAACGGCTACACCTTC
D gene: NA; clone size: NA; V gene: TRBV5-1; J gene: TRBJ2-7; CDR3 protein: CASSLDRVSYEQYF; CDR3 DNA: TGCGCCAGCAGCTTGGATCGGGTATCCTACGAGCAGTACTTC
D gene: NA; clone size: NA; V gene: TRBV6-4; J gene: TRBJ1-1; CDR3 protein: CASSLGVNTEAFF; CDR3 DNA: TGTGCCAGCAGCTTGGGGGTCAACACTGAAGCTTTCTTT
D gene: NA; clone size: NA; V gene: TRBV10-3; J gene: TRBJ2-1; CDR3 protein: CAISSNRGLNEQFF; CDR3 DNA: TGTGCCATCAGTTCCAATCGGGGACTGAATGAGCAGTTCTTC
D gene: TRBD2; clone size: NA; V gene: TRBV4-3; J gene: TRBJ2-7; CDR3 protein: CASSQIAGARGLQQYF; CDR3 DNA: TGCGCCAGCAGCCAGATAGCGGGGGCGCGCGGGCTTCAGCAGTACTTC
D gene: NA; clone size: NA; V gene: TRBV4-3; J gene: TRBJ1-2; CDR3 protein: CASSQGWEGGYTF; CDR3 DNA: TGCGCCAGCAGCCAAGGCTGGGAGGGCGGCTACACCTTC
D gene: TRBD1; clone size: NA; V gene: TRBV6-6; J gene: TRBJ1-6; CDR3 protein: CASRDRLDSPLHF; CDR3 DNA: TGTGCCAGCAGGGACAGGCTCGATTCACCCCTCCACTTT
D gene: NA; clone size: NA; V gene: TRBV11-3; J gene: TRBJ1-6; CDR3 protein: CASSWSKDSPLHF; CDR3 DNA: TGTGCCAGCAGCTGGAGCAAGGATTCACCCCTCCACTTT
D gene: NA; clone size: NA; V gene: TRBV19; J gene: TRBJ1-2; CDR3 protein: CASDPRGRQEGYTF; CDR3 DNA: TGTGCCAGTGACCCTCGGGGGCGCCAGGAGGGCTACACCTTC
D gene: NA; clone size: NA; V gene: TRBV7-2; J gene: TRBJ1-5; CDR3 protein: CASSLWSDQPQHF; CDR3 DNA: TGTGCCAGCAGCTTGTGGTCCGATCAGCCCCAGCATTTT
D gene: NA; clone size: NA; V gene: TRBV29-1; J gene: TRBJ1-3; CDR3 protein: CSVVKEGNTIYF; CDR3 DNA: TGCAGCGTCGTTAAGGAGGGAAACACCATATATTTT
D gene: NA; clone size: NA; V gene: TRBV5-1; J gene: TRBJ1-1; CDR3 protein: CASGLDDYTEAFF; CDR3 DNA: TGCGCCAGCGGCCTGGACGACTACACTGAAGCTTTCTTT
D gene: NA; clone size: once; V gene: TRBV4-3; J gene: TRBJ1-2; CDR3 protein: CASSQGWGAGGYTF; CDR3 DNA: TGCGCCAGCAGCCAAGGCTGGGGGGCTGGGGGCTACACCTTC
D gene: NA; clone size: NA; V gene: TRBV9; J gene: TRBJ1-2; CDR3 protein: CASSVESLRGYTF; CDR3 DNA: TGTGCCAGCAGCGTAGAGAGCCTCAGGGGCTACACCTTC
D gene: NA; clone size: NA; V gene: TRBV19; J gene: TRBJ1-5; CDR3 protein: CASRSIGNQPQHF; CDR3 DNA: TGTGCCAGTAGGTCCATTGGCAATCAGCCCCAGCATTTT
D gene: NA; clone size: NA; V gene: TRBV12-5; J gene: TRBJ1-5; CDR3 protein: CASGLASGDLSNQPQHF; CDR3 DNA: TGTGCTAGTGGTTTGGCGTCAGGGGACCTTAGCAATCAGCCCCAGCATTTT
D gene: TRBD2; clone size: NA; V gene: TRBV7-2; J gene: TRBJ2-7; CDR3 protein: CASSPSSGQIYEQYF; CDR3 DNA: TGTGCCAGCAGCCCCAGTAGCGGGCAGATCTACGAGCAGTACTTC
D gene: TRBD2; clone size: NA; V gene: TRBV7-9; J gene: TRBJ2-5; CDR3 protein: CASSSRGLAGAETQYF; CDR3 DNA: TGTGCCAGCAGCTCCCGGGGGCTAGCGGGGGCAGAGACCCAGTACTTC
D gene: NA; clone size: NA; V gene: TRBV6-4; J gene: TRBJ2-2; CDR3 protein: CASSDGTTNTGELFF; CDR3 DNA: TGTGCCAGCAGTGACGGGACAACGAACACCGGGGAGCTGTTTTTT
D gene: NA; clone size: once; V gene: TRBV4-2; J gene: TRBJ1-2; CDR3 protein: CASSPPRGDGYTF; CDR3 DNA: TGTGCCAGCAGCCCTCCAAGGGGCGATGGCTACACCTTC
D gene: NA; clone size: NA; V gene: TRBV6-2/TRBV6-3; J gene: TRBJ2-3; CDR3 protein: CASSPQPPGTTDTQYF; CDR3 DNA: TGTGCCAGCAGTCCCCAGCCCCCCGGTACCACAGATACGCAGTATTTT
D gene: TRBD1; clone size: once; V gene: TRBV7-2; J gene: TRBJ1-1; CDR3 protein: CASSFGTGLAEAFF; CDR3 DNA: TGTGCCAGCAGCTTCGGGACAGGGTTAGCGGAGGCTTTCTTT
D gene: NA; clone size: NA; V gene: TRBV9; J gene: TRBJ1-3; CDR3 protein: CASSVDISHSGNTIYF; CDR3 DNA: TGTGCCAGCAGCGTAGATATCTCTCACTCTGGAAACACCATATATTTT
D gene: TRBD1; clone size: NA; V gene: TRBV6-5; J gene: TRBJ2-2; CDR3 protein: CASTRQGANTGELFF; CDR3 DNA: TGTGCCAGCACTCGACAGGGGGCGAACACCGGGGAGCTGTTTTTT
D gene: NA; clone size: NA; V gene: TRBV5-1; J gene: TRBJ1-6; CDR3 protein: CASSLNQDRISPLHF; CDR3 DNA: TGCGCCAGCAGCTTGAATCAGGATCGGATCTCACCCCTCCACTTT
D gene: NA; clone size: NA; V gene: TRBV6-8; J gene: TRBJ1-1; CDR3 protein: CASKKRGTEAFF; CDR3 DNA: TGTGCCAGCAAAAAGAGAGGCACTGAAGCTTTCTTT
D gene: TRBD1; clone size: NA; V gene: TRBV10-3; J gene: TRBJ1-5; CDR3 protein: CAISEDRGGSQPQHF; CDR3 DNA: TGTGCCATCAGTGAGGACAGGGGGGGTAGTCAGCCCCAGCATTTT
D gene: NA; clone size: few; V gene: TRBV6-2/TRBV6-3; J gene: TRBJ2-2; CDR3 protein: CASSYYVGRQNTGELFF; CDR3 DNA: TGTGCCAGCAGTTATTATGTAGGTCGACAGAACACCGGGGAGCTGTTTTTT
D gene: NA; clone size: NA; V gene: TRBV3-1/TRBV3-2; J gene: TRBJ1-6; CDR3 protein: CASSLPVWGSPLHF; CDR3 DNA: TGTGCCAGCAGCCTCCCGGTCTGGGGTTCACCCCTCCACTTT
D gene: TRBD2; clone size: NA; V gene: TRBV11-2; J gene: TRBJ2-7; CDR3 protein: CASSLSLTGLAPFYEQYF; CDR3 DNA: TGTGCCAGCAGCTTATCCCTTACGGGACTAGCGCCTTTCTACGAGCAGTACTTC
D gene: NA; clone size: NA; V gene: TRBV7-9; J gene: TRBJ1-1; CDR3 protein: CASSSPPGKRANTEAFF; CDR3 DNA: TGTGCCAGCAGCTCTCCTCCCGGAAAACGTGCGAACACTGAAGCTTTCTTT
D gene: NA; clone size: NA; V gene: TRBV27; J gene: TRBJ1-1; CDR3 protein: CASSPSPPWNTEAFF; CDR3 DNA: TGTGCCAGCAGTCCCTCCCCGCCCTGGAACACTGAAGCTTTCTTT
D gene: NA; clone size: NA; V gene: TRBV7-6; J gene: TRBJ2-5; CDR3 protein: CASSGGGRETQYF; CDR3 DNA: TGTGCCAGCAGCGGGGGGGGGCGAGAGACCCAGTACTTC
D gene: TRBD1; clone size: NA; V gene: TRBV30; J gene: TRBJ2-5; CDR3 protein: CAYLLGQGATQYF; CDR3 DNA: TGTGCCTACCTTCTGGGACAGGGGGCCACCCAGTACTTC
D gene: TRBD1; clone size: few; V gene: TRBV9; J gene: TRBJ2-7; CDR3 protein: CASSVGDSSYEQYF; CDR3 DNA: TGTGCCAGCAGCGTAGGGGACAGCTCCTACGAGCAGTACTTC